The T cell receptor (beta chain) described here comes from a study of blood T cells in healthy people across ages. V was clipped by 5 bases and J by 1 base, with 14 bases between them. The CDR3 extends over 14 amino acids. The germline V gene has CDR1 DFQATT and CDR2 SNEGSKA (reference sequence). A second PCR of 7 to 11 cycles used a sample-barcoded 5' primer and a J-beta primer mix. The authors tagged each cDNA molecule using a template-switch adaptor with 12 random nucleotides. Every sample produced at least 3 million CDR3-containing paired-end reads. One entry per CDR3 protein results from TCRdb running MiXCR on the 5' RACE reads. The sample consists of 720,000 or so distinct CDR3 sequences, around 41% of them appearing once.

The rearrangement links TRBV20-1 to TRBJ1-1; maybe TRBD1 (5 bases). Sequencing was done on a sample of blood. The sequence derives from a man at least 80 years old in good health. CDR3 region: CSAPLRGRNTEAFF. The CDR3 DNA follows: TGCAGTGCTCCCCTTCGGGGGAGGAACACTGAAGCTTTCTTT.